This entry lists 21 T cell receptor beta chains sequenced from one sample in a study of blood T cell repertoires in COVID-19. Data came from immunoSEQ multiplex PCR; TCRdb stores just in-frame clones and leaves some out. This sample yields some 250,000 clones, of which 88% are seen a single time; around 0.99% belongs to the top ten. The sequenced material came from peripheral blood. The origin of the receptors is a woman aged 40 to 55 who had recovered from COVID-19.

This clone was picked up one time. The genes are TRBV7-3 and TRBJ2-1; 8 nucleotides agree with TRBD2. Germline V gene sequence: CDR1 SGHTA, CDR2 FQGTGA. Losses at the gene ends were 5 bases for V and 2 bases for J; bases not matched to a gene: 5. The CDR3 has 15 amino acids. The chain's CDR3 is CASSPGLVPYNEQFF. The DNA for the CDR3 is TGTGCCAGCAGCCCGGGACTAGTCCCCTACAATGAGCAGTTCTTC. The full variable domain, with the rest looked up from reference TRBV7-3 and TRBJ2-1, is GAGVSQTPSNKVTEKGKYVELRCDPISGHTALYWYRQSLGQGPEFLIYFQGTGAADDSGLPNDRFFAVRPEGSVSTLKIQRTERGDSAVYLCASSPGLVPYNEQFFGPGTRLTVL.

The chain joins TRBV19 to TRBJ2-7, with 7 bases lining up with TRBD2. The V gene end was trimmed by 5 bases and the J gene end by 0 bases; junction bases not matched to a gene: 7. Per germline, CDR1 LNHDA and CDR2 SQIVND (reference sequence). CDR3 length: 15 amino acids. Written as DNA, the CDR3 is TGTGCCAGTAGTCCCCTCGGCGGGGGCTCCTACGAGCAGTACTTC. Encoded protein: CASSPLGGGSYEQYF.

This CDR3 reads CASSLAGGTGELFF. CDR3 DNA sequence: TGTGCCAGCAGCCTAGCGGGAGGCACCGGGGAGCTGTTTTTT. The chain couples TRBV14 to TRBJ2-2, with TRBD2 matching over 10 bases. Germline values: CDR1 SGHDN, CDR2 FVKESK. This CDR3 region has 14 residues. J gave up 4 bases and V 4 bases, and 0 bases lay outside the gene matches.

CDR3 sequence reads: CASSPPPAGVNSPLHF. As DNA, the CDR3 is TGTGCCAGCAGCCCACCGCCCGCAGGCGTTAATTCACCCCTCCACTTT. The J gene is TRBJ1-6, the V gene TRBV7-9; unclear D gene. The V and J ends lost 5 bases and 6 bases respectively, with 17 bases between them. The CDR3 sequence is 16 residues long. Germline V CDR1 and CDR2: SEHNR, FQNEAQ (reference sequence).

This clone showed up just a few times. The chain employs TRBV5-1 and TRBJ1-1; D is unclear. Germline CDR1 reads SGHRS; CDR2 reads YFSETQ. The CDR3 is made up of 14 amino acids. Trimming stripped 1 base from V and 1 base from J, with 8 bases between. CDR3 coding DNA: TGCGCCAGCAGCTTGCCGGGAAAGAACACTGAAGCTTTCTTT. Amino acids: CASSLPGKNTEAFF.

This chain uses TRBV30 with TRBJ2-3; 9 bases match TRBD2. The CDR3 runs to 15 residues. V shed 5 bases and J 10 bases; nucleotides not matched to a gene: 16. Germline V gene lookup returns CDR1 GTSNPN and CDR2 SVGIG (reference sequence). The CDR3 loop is CAWGGLALGAQAQYF. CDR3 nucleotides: TGTGCCTGGGGGGGACTAGCTTTAGGGGCCCAGGCGCAGTATTTT.

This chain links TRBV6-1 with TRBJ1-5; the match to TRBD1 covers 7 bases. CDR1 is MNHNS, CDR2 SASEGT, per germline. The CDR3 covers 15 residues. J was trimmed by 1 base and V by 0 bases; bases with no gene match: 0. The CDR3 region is CASSEAGQSNQPQHF. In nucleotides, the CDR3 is TGTGCCAGCAGTGAAGCGGGACAGAGCAATCAGCCCCAGCATTTT.

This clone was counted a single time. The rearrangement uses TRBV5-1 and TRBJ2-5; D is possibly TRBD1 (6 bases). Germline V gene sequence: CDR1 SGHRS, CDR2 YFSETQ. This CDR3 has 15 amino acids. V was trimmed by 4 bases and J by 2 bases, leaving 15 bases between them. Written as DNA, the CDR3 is TGCGCCAGCAGCGCCTCCGGGACACATCAAGAGACCCAGTACTTC. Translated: CASSASGTHQETQYF.

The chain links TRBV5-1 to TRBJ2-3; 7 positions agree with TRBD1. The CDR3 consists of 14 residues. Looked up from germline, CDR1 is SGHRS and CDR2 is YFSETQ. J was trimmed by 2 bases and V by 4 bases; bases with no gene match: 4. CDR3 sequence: CASSLGTDTDTQYF. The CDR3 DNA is TGCGCCAGCAGCCTCGGGACAGACACAGATACGCAGTATTTT. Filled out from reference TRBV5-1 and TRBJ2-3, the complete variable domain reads KAGVTQTPRYLIKTRGQQVTLSCSPISGHRSVSWYQQTPGQGLQFLFEYFSETQRNKGNFPGRFSGRQFSNSRSEMNVSTLELGDSALYLCASSLGTDTDTQYFGPGTRLTVL.

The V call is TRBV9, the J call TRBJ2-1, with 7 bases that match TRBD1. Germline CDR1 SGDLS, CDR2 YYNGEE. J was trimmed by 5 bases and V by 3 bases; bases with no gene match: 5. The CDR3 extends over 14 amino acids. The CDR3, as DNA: TGTGCCAGCAGCGCCGGGGACAGCAACAATGAGCAGTTCTTC. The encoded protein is CASSAGDSNNEQFF.

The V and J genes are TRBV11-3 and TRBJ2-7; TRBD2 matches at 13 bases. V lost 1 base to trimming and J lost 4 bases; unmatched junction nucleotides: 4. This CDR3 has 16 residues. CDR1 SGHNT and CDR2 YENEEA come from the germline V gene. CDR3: CASSLGGLAGLYEQYV. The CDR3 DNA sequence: TGTGCCAGCAGCTTAGGGGGACTAGCGGGACTGTACGAGCAGTACGTC.

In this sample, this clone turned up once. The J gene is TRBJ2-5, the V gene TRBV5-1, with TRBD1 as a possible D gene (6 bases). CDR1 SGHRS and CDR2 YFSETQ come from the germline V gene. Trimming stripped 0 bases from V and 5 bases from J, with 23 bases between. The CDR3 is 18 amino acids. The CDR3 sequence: CASSLGTVGSARQETQYF. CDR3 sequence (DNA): TGCGCCAGCAGCTTGGGGACAGTTGGGAGCGCCCGCCAGGAGACCCAGTACTTC.

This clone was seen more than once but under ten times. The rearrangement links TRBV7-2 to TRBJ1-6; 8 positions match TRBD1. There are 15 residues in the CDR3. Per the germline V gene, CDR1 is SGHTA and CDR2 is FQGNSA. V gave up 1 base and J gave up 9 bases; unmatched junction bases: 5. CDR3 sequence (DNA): TGTGCCAGCAGCTTAGGGGGGACAGGCCTTTCACCCCTCCACTTT. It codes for CASSLGGTGLSPLHF.

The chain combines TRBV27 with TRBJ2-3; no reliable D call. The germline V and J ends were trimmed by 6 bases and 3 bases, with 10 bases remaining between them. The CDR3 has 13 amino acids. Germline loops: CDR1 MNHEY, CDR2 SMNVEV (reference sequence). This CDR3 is CASSHRRTDTQYF. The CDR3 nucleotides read TGTGCCAGCAGCCACCGGAGAACAGATACGCAGTATTTT.

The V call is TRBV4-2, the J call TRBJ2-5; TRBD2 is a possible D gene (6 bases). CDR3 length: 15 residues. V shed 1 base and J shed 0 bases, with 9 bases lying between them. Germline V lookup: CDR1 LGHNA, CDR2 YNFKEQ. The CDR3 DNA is TGTGCCAGCAGCCAAGTGGGGGGAGACCAAGAGACCCAGTACTTC. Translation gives CASSQVGGDQETQYF.

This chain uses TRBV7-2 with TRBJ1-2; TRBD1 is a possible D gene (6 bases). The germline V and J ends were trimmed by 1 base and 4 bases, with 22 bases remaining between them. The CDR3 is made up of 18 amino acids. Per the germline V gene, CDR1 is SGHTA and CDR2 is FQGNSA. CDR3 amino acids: CASSLGPIGGLKTYGYTF. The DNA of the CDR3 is TGTGCCAGCAGCTTAGGGCCTATCGGGGGGCTAAAAACCTATGGCTACACCTTC.

The CDR3 region has the DNA TGTGCCACCAGCAGTGCGACTAGCGGGAGTAGGTATGAGCAGTTCTTC. Translating it yields CATSSATSGSRYEQFF. This chain joins TRBV15 and TRBJ2-1; the match to TRBD2 covers 12 bases. The V segment lost 3 bases and the J segment 8 bases; nucleotides outside the gene matches: 8. The germline V gene encodes CDR1 LNHNV and CDR2 YYDKDF (reference sequence). The CDR3 loop spans 16 amino acids.

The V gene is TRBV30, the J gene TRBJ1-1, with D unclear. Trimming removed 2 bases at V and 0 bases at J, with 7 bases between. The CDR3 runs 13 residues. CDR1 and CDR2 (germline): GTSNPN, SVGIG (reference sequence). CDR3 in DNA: TGTGCCTGGAGTCGTGGGCTGAACACTGAAGCTTTCTTT. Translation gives CAWSRGLNTEAFF.

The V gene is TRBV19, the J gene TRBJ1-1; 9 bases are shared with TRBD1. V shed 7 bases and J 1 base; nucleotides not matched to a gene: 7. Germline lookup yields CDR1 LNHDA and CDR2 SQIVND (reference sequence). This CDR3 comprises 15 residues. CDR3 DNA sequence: TGTGCCAGTAACACACAGGGGGCGCGGAACACTGAAGCTTTCTTT. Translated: CASNTQGARNTEAFF.

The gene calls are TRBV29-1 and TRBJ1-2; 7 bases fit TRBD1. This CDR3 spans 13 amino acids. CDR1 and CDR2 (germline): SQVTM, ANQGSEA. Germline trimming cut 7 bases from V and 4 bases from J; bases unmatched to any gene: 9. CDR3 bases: TGCAGCGGGACAGGCGGGGGGGGCTATGGCTACACCTTC. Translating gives CSGTGGGGYGYTF.

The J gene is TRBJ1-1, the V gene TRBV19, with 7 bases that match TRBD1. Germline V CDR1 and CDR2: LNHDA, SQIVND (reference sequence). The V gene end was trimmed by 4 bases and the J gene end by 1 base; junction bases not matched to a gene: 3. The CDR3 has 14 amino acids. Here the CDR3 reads CASSTTGKNTEAFF. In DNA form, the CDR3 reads TGTGCCAGTAGTACGACAGGGAAGAACACTGAAGCTTTCTTT.